A single sample gave rise to the 2 T cell receptor beta chains below, sequenced in a study of beta chain features in type 1 diabetes. Overall study findings and caveats: TCRB CDR3 length was moderately but significantly reduced in all four CD4+ subsets of Type 1 diabetes patients.

The isolated RNA, all of it, was reverse transcribed, so expressed TCRB transcripts were what got sequenced. TCRdb's table, derived via immunoSEQ multiplex PCR, lists solely in-frame clones and lacks some. The repertoire holds hundreds of thousands of clones, with 13% as singletons. These receptors lack a known antigen. Sequencing used naive CD4+ T cells from blood. The receptor source for this set is a young man with type 1 diabetes.

This clone was seen a handful of times. J is TRBJ2-1 and V is TRBV7-2; 10 nucleotides line up with TRBD1. Germline V CDR1 and CDR2: SGHTA, FQGNSA. Germline trimming cut 5 bases from V and 7 bases from J; bases unmatched to any gene: 11. The CDR3 extends over 16 amino acids. The CDR3 is CASSLQTGGESNEQFF. DNA of the CDR3: TGTGCCAGCAGCCTCCAGACAGGGGGCGAATCGAATGAGCAGTTCTTC.

The V and J genes are TRBV27 and TRBJ2-3, with D tentatively TRBD1 (5 bases). CDR3 length: 14 residues. CDR1 and CDR2 from the germline V gene are MNHEY and SMNVEV (reference sequence). V was pared by 3 bases and J by 3 bases, with 10 bases between. The CDR3 loop is CASSFMTETDTQYF. CDR3 bases: TGTGCCAGCAGTTTTATGACAGAGACAGATACGCAGTATTTT.